This TCR beta chain appears in the sequencing data of a study of T-cell reconstitution after alpha-beta-depleted transplantation in children. Unique molecular identifiers featured in how the TCRbeta library was prepared. Using its own MiXCR run on the PCR reads, TCRdb lists one record per CDR3 protein. The sample yields 420,000 or so distinct CDR3 sequences, approximately 11% seen once. The junction had 1 base not matched to a gene; V was cut back by 3 bases and J by 1 base. The CDR3 is 14 amino acids. Per the germline V gene, CDR1 is SQVTM and CDR2 is ANQGSEA. The source material was PBMCs from the stem cell graft donor, sampled from the stem cell graft. This clonotype was sampled from a human donor who donated a stem cell graft to a child with acute myeloid leukemia. The chain couples TRBV29-1 to TRBJ2-2; 8 positions agree with TRBD2. The CDR3, as DNA: TGCAGCGTTGATGCGGGAGGGAACACCGGGGAGCTGTTTTTT. Protein product: CSVDAGGNTGELFF.